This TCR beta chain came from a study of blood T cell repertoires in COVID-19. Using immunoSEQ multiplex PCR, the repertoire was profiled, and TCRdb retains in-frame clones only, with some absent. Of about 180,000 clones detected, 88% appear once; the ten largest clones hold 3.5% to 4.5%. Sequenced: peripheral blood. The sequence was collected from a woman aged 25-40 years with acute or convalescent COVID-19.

The CDR3 sequence is CASSREAGSYNEQFF. CDR3 nucleotides: TGTGCCAGCAGCCGCGAAGCTGGTTCTTACAATGAGCAGTTCTTC. The rearrangement links TRBV7-6 to TRBJ2-1; D gene unclear. CDR3 size: 15 residues. V was pared by 5 bases and J by 4 bases, with 15 bases between. Per germline, CDR1 SGHVS and CDR2 FNYEAQ. Using reference TRBV7-6 and TRBJ2-1 for the parts outside the CDR3, the full variable domain is GAGVSQSPRYKVTKRGQDVALRCDPISGHVSLYWYRQALGQGPEFLTYFNYEAQQDKSGLPNDRFSAERPEGSISTLTIQRTEQRDSAMYRCASSREAGSYNEQFFGPGTRLTVL.